The entry below describes one T cell receptor beta chain. Its target is not known. The data derive from a study of OX40 agonist ivuxolimab in advanced cancers. Overall study findings and caveats: Those patients achieving a partial response at 0.1-3.0 mg/kg showed among the lowest clonal expansion.

The study sampled blood at baseline, cycle 4 day 1, and cycle 7 day 1. The protocol was immunoSEQ multiplex PCR, while the TCRdb copy is restricted to in-frame clones and leaves out a portion. The sample holds about 65,000 clones, 89% seen once. The CDR3 runs to 14 residues. Germline values: CDR1 SNHLY, CDR2 FYNNEI. The ends lost 8 bases at V and 6 bases at J; junction bases unmatched: 7. The sequence was collected from an adult with an advanced solid tumor such as melanoma, head and neck, liver or kidney cancer. Material: CD4+ or CD8+ T cells sorted from blood, obtained in a trial of the OX40 agonist ivuxolimab. The chain carries TRBV2 and TRBJ2-2, with 9 bases aligning to TRBD1. DNA of the CDR3: TGTGCCAGCCTTAAGGGACAGGGCCCCGGGGAGCTGTTTTTT. The encoded protein is CASLKGQGPGELFF. Full variable domain (missing parts from reference TRBV2 and TRBJ2-2): EPEVTQTPSHQVTQMGQEVILRCVPISNHLYFYWYRQILGQKVEFLVSFYNNEISEKSEIFDDQFSVERPDGSNFTLKIRSTKLEDSAMYFCASLKGQGPGELFFGEGSRLTVL.